The clone carrying this TCR beta chain has more than one count but fewer than ten. The antigen remains unidentified. RNA was extracted and reverse transcribed into cDNA as the sequencing template. Some clones are missing from TCRdb's copy, which holds only in-frame ones; the method was immunoSEQ multiplex PCR. The sample includes about 70,000 clones, 40% to 50% of them seen just once. This sample was taken from a study of CD8+ T cells in alopecia areata. Trimming took 7 bases from V and 0 from J, leaving 4 bases between them. This CDR3 spans 12 amino acids. Germline CDR1 and CDR2: SNHLY and FYNNEI. Whole-study findings and limits: Alopecia totalis/universalis scalp especially showed more expanded CD8+ clones than normal scalp.

This chain uses TRBV2 with TRBJ2-1, with D hard to call. The starting material was CD8+ T cells sorted from blood, obtained at week 0. The TCR originated in a human donor with alopecia areata. CDR3 protein: CASTGSYNEQFF. The CDR3 DNA reads TGTGCCAGCACCGGCTCCTACAATGAGCAGTTCTTC.